The T cell receptor (beta chain) described here comes from a study of T cell repertoires in cytomegalovirus infection. Across the whole study: Both recently identified HLA-C-restricted and well-studied HLA-B-restricted CMV epitopes were used in the study. CMV infection plus the matching HLA type was flagged by public TCR beta signatures.

Each CDR3 protein gets one entry after TCRdb re-called the reads with MiXCR. The repertoire holds approximately 730,000 distinct CDR3 sequences, about 30% seen once, with 15% to 20% in the top ten. CDR1 and CDR2 from the germline V gene are MNHNS and SASEGT. The CDR3 covers 13 residues. V lost 5 bases and J 3 bases, leaving 11 bases between the germline ends. Study-wide results and caveats: The study found HLA-C-restricted CMV-specific TCR beta clonotypes dominating the ex vivo response.

This clonotype was observed many times. Its antigen remains unidentified. This receptor was taken from a human donor in good health (CMV status not recorded). Some clones in this sample may be carry-over from other donors' samples. The sample in question was cultured PBMCs, obtained from culture after CMV antigen stimulation. This chain connects TRBV6-1 to TRBJ2-7; weak D call: TRBD1 (5 bases). CDR3 DNA: TGTGCCAGCAGTAACGGACACGTCTACGAGCAGTACTTC. Amino acids: CASSNGHVYEQYF.